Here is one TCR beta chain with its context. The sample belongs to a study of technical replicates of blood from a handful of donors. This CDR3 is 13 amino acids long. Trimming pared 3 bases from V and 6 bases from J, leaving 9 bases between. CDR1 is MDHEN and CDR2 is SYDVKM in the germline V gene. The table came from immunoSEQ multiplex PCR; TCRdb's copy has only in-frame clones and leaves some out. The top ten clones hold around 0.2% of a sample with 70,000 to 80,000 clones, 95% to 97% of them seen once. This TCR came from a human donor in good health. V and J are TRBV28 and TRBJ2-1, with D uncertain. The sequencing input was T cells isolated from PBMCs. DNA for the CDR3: TGTGCCAGCAGTTTCCCTCATAGCAATGAGCAGTTCTTC. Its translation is CASSFPHSNEQFF.